This TCR beta chain was recovered during a study of blood T cells in healthy people across ages. This CDR3 has 14 amino acids. Germline-derived CDR1 and CDR2 are SGDLS and YYNGEE. With a J-beta primer mix and a sample-barcoded 5' primer, a second PCR ran roughly 6 to 12 cycles. TCRdb used MiXCR to reprocess the 5' RACE reads, holding one entry per CDR3 protein. The sample has 950,000 to 1,200,000 distinct CDR3 sequences, 35% to 45% seen once; the top ten hold around 12%. General study findings and limits: In long-lived donors, naive CD4+ cell counts and diversity exceeded those of aged donors. While age rose, TCR beta diversity per million T cells dropped in a roughly linear way.

This clonotype was seen only a few times. Its specificity is not known. The chain combines TRBV9 with TRBJ2-5; 8 bases fit TRBD1. The tail of the sequence fits TRBJ2-7 better, so the J call may be wrong. The sequenced sample was blood. The TCR originated in a man younger than 35 in good health. The CDR3 region has the DNA TGTGCCAGCAGCGCCGGACAGGGTTTCAACGAGCAGTACTTC. This codes for CASSAGQGFNEQYF.